The entry that follows covers one TCR beta chain sequence. This clonotype has ten or more counts. The specificity of this receptor is unknown. No much larger clone exists at a distance of one base, and base qualities are not known. This record comes from a study of T cells in Graves' hyperthyroidism and ophthalmopathy (dated by TCRdb to the late 2010s). About the investigation overall: Peripheral blood was sampled at the time of initial diagnosis, prior to any treatment. TCR V-J signatures able to tell the groups apart were searched for in a discovery cohort of about a hundred patients, of whom fewer than 45 had Graves' ophthalmopathy and about 55 had stable Graves' hyperthyroidism. Prospective prediction of ophthalmopathy was tested in an independent validation cohort of 18 to 20 hyperthyroidism patients and approximately 17 patients who later progressed to ophthalmopathy. For training and testing, the roughly 100 patients in the discovery cohort were randomly divided in a 7:3 ratio. In more than five Graves' hyperthyroidism patients, the study also compared T-cell repertoires from thyroid tissue with T-cell repertoires from blood. After blood sampling, hyperthyroidism patients were treated with methimazole at a starting dose of 30 mg daily, and ophthalmopathy patients were treated with high-dose intravenous methylprednisolone. The paper describes TCR Vbeta CDR3 sequencing of fewer than 150 peripheral blood samples, made up of some 40 ophthalmopathy patients, roughly 80 hyperthyroidism patients and roughly 17 progressor patients. Results and caveats for the whole study, not just this receptor: In validation, the model predicted progression to ophthalmopathy with around 71% sensitivity and approximately 72% specificity, a median of about 6.7 months before onset. Blood samples also contained most of the expanded thyroid clonotypes (frequency above 0.001), which suggests that blood repertoires may reflect thyroid immune responses. Sample size was not statistically predetermined, and investigators were not blinded to group allocation. Ophthalmopathy was separated from stable hyperthyroidism by a 13 V-J signature model, with about 88% sensitivity and just over 81% specificity obtained in cross-validation and 80%/75% obtained in testing.

The CDR3 measures 11 amino acids from cysteine to phenylalanine. Of the read, only the CDR3 DNA is kept; its 33 bases are in frame from base 1. Looking up the germline V gene yields CDR1 MNHEY and CDR2 SVGEGT. V lost 5 bases and J lost 9 bases; the stretch between them is 8 bases long. Moderately to severely active disease, a Clinical Activity Score of at least 3, a NOSPECS grade of at least 4, and a duration under 3 months were present in ophthalmopathy patients. Patients with uncontrolled infections, other autoimmune diseases, pregnancy or lactation were excluded. Diagnoses were established on the basis of clinical symptoms, serum thyroxine and TRAb, thyroid ultrasound, and orbital computed tomography. Ficoll-Paque density gradient centrifugation was used to isolate PBMCs from 8 to 10 ml of fresh peripheral blood. Trizol reagent was used to extract total RNA, and RNA quality was then checked on an Agilent 2100 Bioanalyzer.

Amplification of TCR beta CDR3 regions was carried out from RNA transcripts. The TCR CDR3 was subjected to a first round of RT-PCR using the HTBI primer set and the Qiagen OneStep RT-PCR kit. Libraries were constructed in a second round of multiplex PCR, after which size selection and purification were performed. The libraries were sequenced on an Illumina HiSeq2000 using paired-end 100 bp reads. As for how the authors treated the data: SOAPnuke was used to process the raw data, removing reads that contained adapters or uncalled bases, had a mean Phred below 15, or lacked an exact match to the constant primer or identifier. High-quality paired reads were merged with COPE v1.2.5, and unique nucleotide sequences were defined as clonotypes. MiTCR v1.1 was used to align the clonotypes against IMGT TRBV, TRBD and TRBJ reference segments. The analysis was restricted to V-J combinations with a frequency above 0.0001, which together covered 99% to 99.2% of the repertoires. The TCS score was defined as the ratio of F50 (clonal expansion) to E x V (chaos), calculated using BLOSUM62-based TCRdist between CDR3 peptides within each V-J. Welch's t-statistics and random forest reduced roughly 540 V-J features to about 12, which were used in a naive Bayes classifier (R e1071). Thyroid-blood repertoire similarity was quantified with the Morisita-Horn index. Using fastp trimming at Q25 and MiXCR clonotype assembly, TCRdb reanalyzed the public sequencing data and kept in-frame beta chains. Rows with one shared CDR3 protein collapse into an entry with the most common genes and DNA. Clone size and V and J calls follow TCRdb, not the original study. The sample profile shows approximately 610,000 distinct CDR3 sequences; roughly 15% of them were found once. The ten largest clones add up to approximately 4.2% of the sample.

The rearrangement joined TRBV6-2 or TRBV6-3 to TRBJ2-1, with no confidently assigned D gene. The sequenced material came from blood. This clonotype was obtained from a woman aged 40-49 years with Graves' ophthalmopathy. CDR3 reads: CASSGSSEQFF. The sequence in DNA is TGTGCCAGCAGTGGCTCCAGTGAGCAGTTCTTC.